The sequence of this TCR beta chain was determined in a study of early T cells in non-severe SARS-CoV-2 infection. Study context: Sequencing input comprised bulk RNA from unsorted whole blood; chain pairing was not available.

The V end lost 1 base, the J end lost 4 bases, and 11 bases lay between the germline ends. Germline lookup yields CDR1 SGHRS and CDR2 YFSETQ. The CDR3 loop spans 15 amino acids. There are many counts of this clonotype. Its target is not known. Overall study findings and caveats: Anti-spike CD8 specificities were favored by VDJdb matching, whose results missed private and CD4 specificities.

The TCR library protocol was used to attach unique molecular identifiers. These identifiers were attached to individual cDNA molecules. TCRdb used MiXCR to reprocess the 5' RACE reads, holding one entry per CDR3 protein. Here the sample spans about 59,000 distinct CDR3 sequences, roughly an eighth being singletons. The rearrangement links TRBV5-1 to TRBJ2-2; a possible D gene is TRBD2 (6 bases). Material: whole blood, obtained at baseline. The clonotype comes from an adult who was a healthcare worker with PCR-confirmed SARS-CoV-2 infection or an uninfected control (not recorded which). Written as DNA, the CDR3 is TGCGCCAGCAGCTTGTTAGGCGGGGTCACCGGGGAGCTGTTTTTT. Its translation: CASSLLGGVTGELFF.